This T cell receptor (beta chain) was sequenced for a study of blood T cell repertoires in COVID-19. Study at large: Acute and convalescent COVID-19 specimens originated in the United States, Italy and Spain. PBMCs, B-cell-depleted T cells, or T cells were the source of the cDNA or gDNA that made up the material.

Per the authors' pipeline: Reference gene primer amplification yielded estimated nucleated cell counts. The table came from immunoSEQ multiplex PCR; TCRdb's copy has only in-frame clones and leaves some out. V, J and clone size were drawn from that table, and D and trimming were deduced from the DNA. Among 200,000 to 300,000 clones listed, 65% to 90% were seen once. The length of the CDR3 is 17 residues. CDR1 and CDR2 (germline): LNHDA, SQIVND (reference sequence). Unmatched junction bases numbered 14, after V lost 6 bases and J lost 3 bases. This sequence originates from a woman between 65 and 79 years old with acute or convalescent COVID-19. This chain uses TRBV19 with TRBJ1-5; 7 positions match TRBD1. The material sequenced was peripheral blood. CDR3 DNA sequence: TGTGCCAGTAGGCTGAAGGACAGGATTTACCCCAATCAGCCCCAGCATTTT. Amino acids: CASRLKDRIYPNQPQHF.